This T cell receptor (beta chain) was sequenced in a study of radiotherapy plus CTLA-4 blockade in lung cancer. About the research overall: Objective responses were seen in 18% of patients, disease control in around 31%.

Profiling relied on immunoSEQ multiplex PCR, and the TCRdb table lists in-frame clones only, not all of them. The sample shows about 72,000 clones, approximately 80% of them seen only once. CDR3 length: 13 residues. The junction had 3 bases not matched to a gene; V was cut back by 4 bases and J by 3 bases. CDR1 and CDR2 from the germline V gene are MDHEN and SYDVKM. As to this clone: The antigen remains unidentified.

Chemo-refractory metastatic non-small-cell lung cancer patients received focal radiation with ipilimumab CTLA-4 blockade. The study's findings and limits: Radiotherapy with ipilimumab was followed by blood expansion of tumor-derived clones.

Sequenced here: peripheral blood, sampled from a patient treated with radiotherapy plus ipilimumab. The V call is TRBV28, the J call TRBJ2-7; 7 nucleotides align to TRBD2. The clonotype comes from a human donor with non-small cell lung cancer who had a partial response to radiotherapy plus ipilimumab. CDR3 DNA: TGTGCCAGCAGTTCGGGGGGAGTCTACGAGCAGTACTTC. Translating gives CASSSGGVYEQYF.